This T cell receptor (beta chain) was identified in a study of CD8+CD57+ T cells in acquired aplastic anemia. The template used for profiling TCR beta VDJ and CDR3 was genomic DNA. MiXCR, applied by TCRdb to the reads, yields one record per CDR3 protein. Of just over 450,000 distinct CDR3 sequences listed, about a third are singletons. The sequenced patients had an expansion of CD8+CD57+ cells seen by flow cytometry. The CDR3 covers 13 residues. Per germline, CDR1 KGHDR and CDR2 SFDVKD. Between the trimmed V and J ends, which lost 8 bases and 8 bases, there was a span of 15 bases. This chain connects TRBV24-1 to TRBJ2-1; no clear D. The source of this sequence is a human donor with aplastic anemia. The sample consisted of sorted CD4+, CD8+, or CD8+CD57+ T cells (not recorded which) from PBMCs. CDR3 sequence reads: CATMGTGIHEQFF. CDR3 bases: TGTGCCACCATGGGCACGGGTATCCATGAGCAGTTCTTC.